These 17 T cell receptor beta chains came from one sample sequenced in a study of blood T cells in healthy people across ages (dated by TCRdb to 2013 to 2016). Library creation used 5' RACE. These reads were obtained on an Illumina HiSeq 2500. A second roughly 7 to 12 cycle PCR used a sample-barcoded 5' primer and a J-beta primer mix. TCRdb cleaned the public reads at Q25 with fastp, built clones with MiXCR and kept in-frame beta chains. Rows with one shared CDR3 protein collapse into an entry with the most common genes and DNA. The sample table holds about 830,000 distinct CDR3 sequences, of which over 45% were seen once. The biggest ten clones account for roughly 22% of the sample. Sequencing used blood. The receptors were sampled from a man aged 30-40 years in good health.

The chain employs TRBV7-2 and TRBJ2-7, with TRBD2 matching 12 bases. CDR3 size: 15 residues. CDR1 SGHTA and CDR2 FQGNSA come from the germline V gene. J lost 3 bases, V lost 5 bases, and 5 bases had no gene match. The CDR3 DNA reads TGTGCCAGCAGCCACCGACTAGCGGGAGACTACGAGCAGTACTTC. It codes for CASSHRLAGDYEQYF.

V and J are TRBV10-3 and TRBJ2-7; no reliable D call. The germline V and J ends were trimmed by 4 bases and 6 bases, with 7 bases remaining between them. This CDR3 region has 11 residues. Germline V CDR1 and CDR2: ENHRY, SYGVKD. The CDR3 sequence is CAISALTEQYF. CDR3 bases: TGTGCCATCAGTGCTTTGACCGAGCAGTACTTC.

This clonotype was picked up one time. The chain joins TRBV13 to TRBJ2-3, with D perhaps matching TRBD2 (6 bases). Trimming took off 5 bases at V and 3 bases at J, with 9 bases between the two ends. The CDR3 spans 13 residues. Germline lookup yields CDR1 PRHDT and CDR2 FYEKMQ (reference sequence). The CDR3 reads CASSAGRTDTQYF. The CDR3 nucleotides are TGTGCCAGCAGCGCAGGGAGGACAGATACGCAGTATTTT.

The chain carries TRBV30 and TRBJ1-2, with D unresolved. Germline values: CDR1 GTSNPN, CDR2 SVGIG (reference sequence). CDR3 length: 11 amino acids. Trimming stripped 4 bases from V and 8 bases from J, with 11 bases between. The CDR3 is CAWTREYGYTF. The DNA for the CDR3 is TGTGCCTGGACAAGAGAGTACGGCTACACCTTC.

The V gene is TRBV20-1, the J gene TRBJ2-6, with no clear D. Trimming shortened V by 4 bases and J by 0 bases, and 4 bases separated the two germline ends. Looked up from germline, CDR1 is DFQATT and CDR2 is SNEGSKA (reference sequence). There are 13 residues in the CDR3. The CDR3: CSAMSSGANVLTF. Here the CDR3 DNA reads TGCAGTGCTATGAGCTCTGGGGCCAACGTCCTGACTTTC.

The rearrangement uses TRBV5-1 and TRBJ2-4; D unclear. The CDR3 contains 15 residues. V was shortened by 0 bases and J by 13 bases, with 20 bases between the two germline ends. CDR1 and CDR2 (germline): SGHRS, YFSETQ. CDR3 sequence (DNA): TGCGCCAGCAGCTTGGAGTTAGAAGGGCAGAGAGAGCAGTACTTC. Protein product: CASSLELEGQREQYF.

The rearrangement links TRBV2 to TRBJ2-5; 14 positions agree with TRBD2. The V gene's germline CDR1 is SNHLY and CDR2 FYNNEI. V gave up 9 bases and J gave up 11 bases; unmatched junction bases: 8. This CDR3 contains 13 residues. CDR3 bases: TGTGCCAGGGGACTAGCGGGAGTTGGAGAGCAGTACTTC. Protein product: CARGLAGVGEQYF.

The V and J genes are TRBV7-2 and TRBJ1-1; 7 bases map to TRBD1. Germline CDR1 and CDR2: SGHTA and FQGNSA. Trimming removed 1 base from V and 8 bases from J; junction bases left unmatched: 4. The CDR3 loop spans 13 amino acids. DNA for the CDR3: TGTGCCAGCAGCTTAGGGGACAGATTAGAAGCTTTCTTT. It specifies CASSLGDRLEAFF.

In its sample, this clonotype was seen once. This rearrangement joins TRBV4-3 to TRBJ2-3; TRBD2 matches 13 bases. The CDR3 has 17 residues. V gave up 4 bases and J gave up 4 bases; unmatched junction bases: 8. Germline V gene sequence: CDR1 LGHNA, CDR2 YSLEER. In DNA, the CDR3 is TGCGCCAGCAGCCTTTCGGGGACTAGCGGGAACGCAGATACGCAGTATTTT. This gives the protein CASSLSGTSGNADTQYF.

The sample holds many counts of this clonotype. The chain joins TRBV4-2 to TRBJ2-7, with D perhaps matching TRBD2 (6 bases). The CDR3 consists of 16 residues. Deletions cut 0 bases from V and 1 base from J, with 13 bases between. From germline, CDR1 is LGHNA and CDR2 YNFKEQ. This CDR3 reads CASSQDGTGLSYEQYF. DNA of the CDR3: TGTGCCAGCAGCCAAGATGGAACGGGACTTTCCTACGAGCAGTACTTC.

The gene calls are TRBV28 and TRBJ1-5, with D uncertain. The CDR3 has 11 residues. Trimming stripped 5 bases from V and 9 bases from J, with 8 bases between. In germline, CDR1 is MDHEN, CDR2 SYDVKM. For the CDR3, the DNA is TGTGCCAGCAGTCTCCGTCCGCCCCAGCATTTT. This encodes CASSLRPPQHF.

This chain uses TRBV28 with TRBJ2-7, with a tentative D call TRBD2 (6 bases). Per germline, CDR1 MDHEN and CDR2 SYDVKM. CDR3 length: 17 amino acids. V was trimmed by 9 bases and J by 12 bases, leaving 36 bases between them. CDR3 amino acids: CASRSSALPRAKNIRYF. CDR3 DNA sequence: TGTGCCAGTAGGTCTAGCGCCCTACCACGAGCCAAAAACATTCGGTACTTC.

The CDR3 sequence is CASSHSVIGSAGSPDTQYF. CDR3 DNA: TGTGCCAGCAGCCATAGTGTCATTGGATCGGCGGGGAGCCCAGATACGCAGTATTTT. V gene TRBV7-2 combines with J gene TRBJ2-3; TRBD2 is a possible D gene (6 bases). V was trimmed by 5 bases and J by 4 bases, leaving 28 bases between them. The CDR3 totals 19 residues. Germline-derived CDR1 and CDR2 are SGHTA and FQGNSA.

The rearrangement uses TRBV20-1 and TRBJ2-1; possibly TRBD2 for D (5 bases). V was shortened by 5 bases and J by 4 bases, with 9 bases between the two germline ends. CDR1 DFQATT and CDR2 SNEGSKA come from the germline V gene (reference sequence). The length of the CDR3 is 12 residues. CDR3 bases: TGCAGTGCTCAGGACTTGTACAATGAGCAGTTCTTC. As protein: CSAQDLYNEQFF.

The genes are TRBV4-2 and TRBJ1-6; D is unresolved. The V and J ends lost 1 base and 8 bases respectively, with 6 bases between them. CDR1 LGHNA and CDR2 YNFKEQ come from the germline V gene. This CDR3 region has 13 residues. The DNA of the CDR3 is TGTGCCAGCAGCCAAGTTAGGCATTCACCCCTCCACTTT. Its protein product is CASSQVRHSPLHF.

The sample holds a few counts of this clonotype. The genes are TRBV10-3 and TRBJ1-5; D unresolved. This CDR3 has 17 residues. V lost 0 bases and J lost 4, with 16 bases in between. In germline, CDR1 is ENHRY, CDR2 SYGVKD. The CDR3 sequence: CAISESSTAPNNQPQHF. The CDR3 DNA sequence: TGTGCCATCAGTGAGTCATCGACGGCCCCAAATAATCAGCCCCAGCATTTT.

This clonotype was counted only a few times. V and J are TRBV29-1 and TRBJ2-7; 8 nucleotides agree with TRBD1. This CDR3 contains 13 residues. Germline lookup yields CDR1 SQVTM and CDR2 ANQGSEA. V was pared by 3 bases and J by 0 bases, with 1 base of the junction left unmatched. CDR3 loop: CSVETGVSYEQYF. CDR3 coding DNA: TGCAGCGTTGAGACAGGGGTCTCCTACGAGCAGTACTTC.